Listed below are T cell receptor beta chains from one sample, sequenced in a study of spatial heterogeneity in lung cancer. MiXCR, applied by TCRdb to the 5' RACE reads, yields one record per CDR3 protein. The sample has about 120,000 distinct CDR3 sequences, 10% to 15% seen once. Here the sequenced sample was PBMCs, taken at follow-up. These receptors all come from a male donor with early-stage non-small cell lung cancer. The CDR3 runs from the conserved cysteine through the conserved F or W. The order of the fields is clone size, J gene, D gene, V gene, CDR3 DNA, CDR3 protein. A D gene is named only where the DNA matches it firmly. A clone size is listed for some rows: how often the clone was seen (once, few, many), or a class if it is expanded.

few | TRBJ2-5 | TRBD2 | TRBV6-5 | TGTGCCAGCAGTCTAGCGGGGGGGTGGGAGACCCAGTACTTC | CASSLAGGWETQYF
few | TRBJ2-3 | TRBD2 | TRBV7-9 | TGTGCCAGCAGCATCAAGCGGGGGGGCCTTCCAGATACGCAGTATTTT | CASSIKRGGLPDTQYF
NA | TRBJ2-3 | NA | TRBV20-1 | TGCAGTGCCCAGGGGCCCAACACAGATACGCAGTATTTT | CSAQGPNTDTQYF
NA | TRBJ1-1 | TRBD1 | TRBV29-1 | TGCAGCGTTGTAACAGGGACAGGGGGCAATGAAGCTTTCTTT | CSVVTGTGGNEAFF
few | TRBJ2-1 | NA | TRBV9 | TGTGCCAGCAGCTCAGGGATAACATCCTCTGCTGAGCAGTTCTTC | CASSSGITSSAEQFF
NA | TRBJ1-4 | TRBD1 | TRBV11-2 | TGTGCCAGCAGCTCGCGAATCCGACAGGGCTCAAATGAAAAACTGTTTTTT | CASSSRIRQGSNEKLFF
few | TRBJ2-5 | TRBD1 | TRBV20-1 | TGCAGTGCTACGCGAAGGGGGCGAGAGACCCAGTACTTC | CSATRRGRETQYF
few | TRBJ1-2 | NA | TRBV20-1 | TGCAGTGCTTTTGTGCAGGGGATTGGCTATGGCTACACCTTC | CSAFVQGIGYGYTF
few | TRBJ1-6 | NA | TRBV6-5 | TGTGCCAGCATTGGGAGCCTCTATAATTCACCCCTCCACTTT | CASIGSLYNSPLHF
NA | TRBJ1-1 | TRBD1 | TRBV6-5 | TGTGCCAGCAGTTACACTACAACAGGGGCCACTGAAGCTTTCTTT | CASSYTTTGATEAFF
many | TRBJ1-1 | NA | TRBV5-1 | TGCGCCAGCAAAAGGGGCATAGGGGACACTGAAGCTTTCTTT | CASKRGIGDTEAFF
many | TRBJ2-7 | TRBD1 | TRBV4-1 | TGCGCCAGCAGCCCCGGGACAGCGTTCTCCTACGAGCAGTACTTC | CASSPGTAFSYEQYF
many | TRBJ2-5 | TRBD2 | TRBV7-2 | TGTGCCAGCAGCTTTAGCGGGGGAATACAAGAGACCCAGTACTTC | CASSFSGGIQETQYF
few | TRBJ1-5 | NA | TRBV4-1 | TGCGCCAGCAGCCAAGGGACAGCATATAGCAATCAGCCCCAGCATTTT | CASSQGTAYSNQPQHF
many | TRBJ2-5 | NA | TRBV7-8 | TGTGCCAGCAGCTTTGGACTTCAGGAGACCCAGTACTTC | CASSFGLQETQYF
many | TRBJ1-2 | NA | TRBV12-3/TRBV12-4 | TGTGCCAGCAGTGTTGGTGGATCATATGGCTACACCTTC | CASSVGGSYGYTF
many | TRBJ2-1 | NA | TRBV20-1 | TGCAGTGCCCCTCGTGGATACAATGAGCAGTTCTTC | CSAPRGYNEQFF
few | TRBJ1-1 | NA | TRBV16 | TGTGCCAGCAGCCAAGGACAGTCTGAAGCTTTCTTT | CASSQGQSEAFF
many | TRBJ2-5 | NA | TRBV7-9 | TGTGCCAGCAGCCTGGACGTACAAGAGACCCAGTACTTC | CASSLDVQETQYF
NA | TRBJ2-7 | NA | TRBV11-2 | TGTGCCAGCAGCTTATCGGCCGGGGGACGGGAGCAGTACTTC | CASSLSAGGREQYF
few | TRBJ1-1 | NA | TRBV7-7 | TGTGCTAGCAGCTTAGGTCTCGGGGCTGAAGCTTTCTTT | CASSLGLGAEAFF
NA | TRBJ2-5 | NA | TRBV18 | TGTGCCAGCTCTCCTCCGGACCTCCGTGAGACCCAGTACTTC | CASSPPDLRETQYF
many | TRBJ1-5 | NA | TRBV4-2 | TGTGCCAGCAGCCAAGACGGGCAGAGCAATCAGCCCCAGCATTTT | CASSQDGQSNQPQHF
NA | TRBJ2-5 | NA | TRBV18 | TGTGCCAGCTCTCCCCGGACAGCGTACCAAGAGACCCAGTACTTC | CASSPRTAYQETQYF
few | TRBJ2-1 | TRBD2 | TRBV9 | TGTGCCAGCAGCCTTTCCGGGGGGGTCAATGAGCAGTTCTTC | CASSLSGGVNEQFF
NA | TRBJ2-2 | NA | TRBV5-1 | TGCGCCAGCAGCTTGGTACCAGACACCGGGGAGCTGTTTTTT | CASSLVPDTGELFF
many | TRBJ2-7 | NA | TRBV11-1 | TGTGCCAGCAGCTCCCGATGGGAGCAGTACTTC | CASSSRWEQYF
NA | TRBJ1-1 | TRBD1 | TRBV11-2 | TGTGCCAGCAGCAACCGGGACAGGGGATCAGCTTTCTTT | CASSNRDRGSAFF
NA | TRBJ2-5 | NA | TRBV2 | TGTGCCAGCAGGGTTCCTTGGGGCCAAGAGACCCAGTACTTC | CASRVPWGQETQYF
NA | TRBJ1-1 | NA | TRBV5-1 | TGCGCCAGCAGCTTGGGAGCAGGGGTGACTGAAGCTTTCTTT | CASSLGAGVTEAFF
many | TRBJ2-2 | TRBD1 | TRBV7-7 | TGTGCTAGCAGCCCACGACAGGGAACCACCGGGGAGCTGTTTTTT | CASSPRQGTTGELFF